This T cell receptor (beta chain) was identified in a study of blood T cell repertoires in COVID-19. Study summary: The United States, Italy and Spain provided the acute and convalescent COVID-19 samples. T cells, B-cell-depleted T cells, or PBMCs provided the cDNA or gDNA that served as material.

As handled by the study authors: The assay estimated nucleated cells by amplifying reference gene primers. Sequencing was performed with immunoSEQ multiplex PCR; in TCRdb, only in-frame clones are kept and a portion is missing. From that table come the V and J calls and clone size; the DNA was used to work out D and trimming. This table holds more than 250,000 clones, approximately 85% found once. Trimming pared 2 bases from V and 3 bases from J, leaving 12 bases between. Germline V gives CDR1 MDHEN, CDR2 SYDVKM. CDR3 length: 15 residues. The source is a man in his fifties or sixties with active or convalescent COVID-19. The sequenced sample consisted of peripheral blood. The rearrangement uses TRBV28 and TRBJ2-3; TRBD1 is a possible D gene (6 bases). CDR3 sequence (DNA): TGTGCCAGCAGTTTAGCCAGGGGTAGGACAGATACGCAGTATTTT. Protein product: CASSLARGRTDTQYF.